Below are 10 T cell receptor beta chains sequenced from a single sample in a study of CD8+ T cells in alopecia areata. As to treatment: oral pan-JAK inhibitor, 5-10 mg twice daily. cDNA serving as the sequencing template came from extracted, reverse transcribed RNA. The repertoire was sequenced with immunoSEQ multiplex PCR; TCRdb's copy has only in-frame clones and lacks some. In the table there are roughly 200,000 clones, approximately 53% of which are singletons. The sequenced sample was CD8+ T cells sorted from blood, obtained at week 24, from a patient treated with tofacitinib. The source is a human donor with alopecia areata.

This clone was observed a few times. The chain carries TRBV7-8 and TRBJ1-5; D not certain. The V gene lost 1 base and the J gene lost 5 bases, with 6 bases spanning the gap. The germline V gene has CDR1 SGHVS and CDR2 FQNEAQ. The CDR3 runs 13 residues. CDR3: CASSLGQYQPQHF. For the CDR3, the DNA is TGTGCCAGCAGCTTAGGCCAGTATCAGCCCCAGCATTTT.

The genes are TRBV29-1 and TRBJ2-2, with 12 positions matching TRBD1. The CDR3 runs to 14 residues. The germline V gene encodes CDR1 SQVTM and CDR2 ANQGSEA. V lost 6 bases, J lost 6 bases, and 5 bases stayed unmatched. The CDR3 protein is CSVRGQGAAGELFF. The DNA of the CDR3 is TGCAGCGTCCGGGGACAGGGGGCCGCCGGGGAGCTGTTTTTT.

This clone was counted a single time. The sample has other DNA sequences that encode this CDR3 too. The rearrangement joins TRBV30 to TRBJ2-2; D remains unclear. V lost 1 base to trimming and J lost 8 bases, with 5 bases between them. From germline, CDR1 is GTSNPN and CDR2 SVGIG (reference sequence). This CDR3 is built from 11 residues. The CDR3 DNA reads as TGTGCCTGGAGTGGAGCTGGGGAGCTGTTTTTT. Its protein product is CAWSGAGELFF.

CDR3 DNA sequence: TGCGCCAGCAGCCAAGATGGGATAACGCGTCTGGCAGATACGCAGTATTTT. Amino acids: CASSQDGITRLADTQYF. This sequence joins TRBV4-3 and TRBJ2-3; D ambiguous. V was trimmed by 0 bases and J by 4 bases, leaving 17 bases between them. Germline CDR1 is LGHNA and CDR2 is YSLEER. This CDR3 contains 17 residues.

The chain couples TRBV19 to TRBJ2-7; no definite D call. V was trimmed by 5 bases and J by 3 bases, leaving 11 bases between them. This CDR3 spans 13 amino acids. Germline CDR1 LNHDA, CDR2 SQIVND (reference sequence). The CDR3 spells CASSYRPDYEQYF. The CDR3 coding sequence is TGTGCCAGTAGTTATAGGCCTGACTACGAGCAGTACTTC.

This sequence joins TRBV6-5 and TRBJ1-2, with D possibly TRBD1 on 5 matching bases. The CDR3 spans 15 residues. With 0 bases removed from V and 0 bases from J, the gap between germline ends came to 8 bases. Germline CDR1 MNHEY, CDR2 SVGAGI. The CDR3 region is CASSYSGVSNYGYTF. The CDR3 DNA follows: TGTGCCAGCAGTTACTCAGGGGTTTCTAACTATGGCTACACCTTC.

This clone appeared a single time. The chain couples TRBV25-1 to TRBJ1-5; D may be TRBD1 (5 bases). CDR1 is MGHDK, CDR2 SYGVNS, per germline. This CDR3 contains 13 residues. The V end lost 5 bases, the J end lost 4 bases, and 9 bases lay between the germline ends. Here the CDR3 reads CASSLRGNQPQHF. The DNA of the CDR3 is TGTGCCAGCAGTCTGAGGGGTAATCAGCCCCAGCATTTT.

This chain uses TRBV7-9 with TRBJ2-3; TRBD1 matches at 8 bases. Germline V gene sequence: CDR1 SEHNR, CDR2 FQNEAQ (reference sequence). The CDR3 loop spans 16 amino acids. The trim removed 8 bases at V and 3 bases at J, leaving 13 bases unmatched. The CDR3 loop reads CASPPSTGGLTDTQYF. The CDR3 DNA sequence: TGTGCCAGCCCTCCCAGTACAGGGGGGCTTACAGATACGCAGTATTTT.

This sequence joins TRBV7-6 and TRBJ1-5, with no clear D. Germline V gene sequence: CDR1 SGHVS, CDR2 FNYEAQ. There are 13 residues in the CDR3. V was shortened by 5 bases and J by 6 bases, with 11 bases between the two germline ends. This chain's CDR3 is CASSLGPSQPQHF. CDR3 DNA: TGTGCCAGCAGCCTAGGGCCCTCTCAGCCCCAGCATTTT. Together with reference TRBV7-6 and TRBJ1-5, the CDR3 gives the full variable domain: GAGVSQSPRYKVTKRGQDVALRCDPISGHVSLYWYRQALGQGPEFLTYFNYEAQQDKSGLPNDRFSAERPEGSISTLTIQRTEQRDSAMYRCASSLGPSQPQHFGDGTRLSIL.

J is TRBJ1-1 and V is TRBV29-1; D is perhaps TRBD1 (5 bases). Germline-derived CDR1 and CDR2 are SQVTM and ANQGSEA. Trimming left V 2 bases short and J 4 bases short, with 11 bases between. CDR3 size: 13 residues. The CDR3 nucleotides are TGCAGCGTTGAAACCGCAGGGCGCACTGAAGCTTTCTTT. Its protein product is CSVETAGRTEAFF.